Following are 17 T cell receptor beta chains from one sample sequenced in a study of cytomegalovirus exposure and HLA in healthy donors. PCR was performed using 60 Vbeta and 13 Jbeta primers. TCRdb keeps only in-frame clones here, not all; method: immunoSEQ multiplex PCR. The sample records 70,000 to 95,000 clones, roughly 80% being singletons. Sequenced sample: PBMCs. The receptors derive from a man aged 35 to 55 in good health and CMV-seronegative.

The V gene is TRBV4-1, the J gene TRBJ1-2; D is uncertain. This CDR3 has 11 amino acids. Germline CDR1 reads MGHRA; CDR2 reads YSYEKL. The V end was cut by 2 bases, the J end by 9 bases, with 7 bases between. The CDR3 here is CASSQNNRYTF. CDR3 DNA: TGCGCCAGCAGCCAAAACAACCGCTACACCTTC.

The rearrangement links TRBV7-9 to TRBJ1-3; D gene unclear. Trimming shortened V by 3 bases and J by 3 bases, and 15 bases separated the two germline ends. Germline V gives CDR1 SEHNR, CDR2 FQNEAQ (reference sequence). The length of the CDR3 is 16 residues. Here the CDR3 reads CASSFKNRFVGNTIYF. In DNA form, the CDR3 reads TGTGCCAGCAGCTTTAAGAATCGGTTTGTTGGAAACACCATATATTTT. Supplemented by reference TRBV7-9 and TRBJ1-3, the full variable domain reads DTGVSQNPRHKITKRGQNVTFRCDPISEHNRLYWYRQTLGQGPEFLTYFQNEAQLEKSRLLSDRFSAERPKGSFSTLEIQRTEQGDSAMYLCASSFKNRFVGNTIYFGEGSWLTVV.

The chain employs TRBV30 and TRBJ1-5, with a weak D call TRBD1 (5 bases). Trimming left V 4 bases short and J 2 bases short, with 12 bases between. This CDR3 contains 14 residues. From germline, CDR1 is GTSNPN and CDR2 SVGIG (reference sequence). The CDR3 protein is CAWTHAGGNQPQHF. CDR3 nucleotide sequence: TGTGCCTGGACTCACGCGGGGGGCAATCAGCCCCAGCATTTT.

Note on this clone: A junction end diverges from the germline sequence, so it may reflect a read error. In nucleotides, the CDR3 is TGTGTCAGCAGCTCCCTTGGAGCAGGGGATGTCGGCACTGAAGCTTTCTTT. This codes for CVSSSLGAGDVGTEAFF. This chain joins TRBV7-3 and TRBJ1-1, with D maybe TRBD1 (6 bases). CDR3 length: 17 amino acids. Germline V gives CDR1 SGHTA, CDR2 FQGTGA. Variable domain in full (rest from reference TRBV7-3 and TRBJ1-1): GAGVSQTPSNKVTEKGKYVELRCDPISGHTALYWYRQSLGQGPEFLIYFQGTGAADDSGLPNDRFFAVRPEGSVSTLKIQRTERGDSAVYLCVSSSLGAGDVGTEAFFGQGTRLTVV.

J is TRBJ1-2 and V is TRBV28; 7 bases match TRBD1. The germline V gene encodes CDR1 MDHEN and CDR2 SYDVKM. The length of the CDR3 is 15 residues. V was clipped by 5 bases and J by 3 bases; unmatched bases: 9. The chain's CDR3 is CASSGRTGRDYGYTF. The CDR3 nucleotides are TGTGCCAGCAGTGGCCGGACAGGACGGGACTATGGCTACACCTTC.

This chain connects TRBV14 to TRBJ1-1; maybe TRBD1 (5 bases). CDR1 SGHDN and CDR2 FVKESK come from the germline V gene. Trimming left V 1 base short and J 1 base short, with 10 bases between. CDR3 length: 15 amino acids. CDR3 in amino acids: CASSQVADRNTEAFF. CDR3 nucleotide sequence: TGTGCCAGCAGCCAAGTAGCCGACAGGAACACTGAAGCTTTCTTT. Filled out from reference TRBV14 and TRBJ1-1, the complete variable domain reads EAGVTQFPSHSVIEKGQTVTLRCDPISGHDNLYWYRRVMGKEIKFLLHFVKESKQDESGMPNNRFLAERTGGTYSTLKVQPAELEDSGVYFCASSQVADRNTEAFFGQGTRLTVV.

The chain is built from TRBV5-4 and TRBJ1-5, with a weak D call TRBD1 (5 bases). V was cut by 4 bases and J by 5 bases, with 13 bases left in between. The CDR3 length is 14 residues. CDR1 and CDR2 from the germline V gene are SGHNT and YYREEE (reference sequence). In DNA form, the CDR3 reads TGTGCCAGCAGCATGGGGGGGGTGGATCAGCCCCAGCATTTT. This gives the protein CASSMGGVDQPQHF.

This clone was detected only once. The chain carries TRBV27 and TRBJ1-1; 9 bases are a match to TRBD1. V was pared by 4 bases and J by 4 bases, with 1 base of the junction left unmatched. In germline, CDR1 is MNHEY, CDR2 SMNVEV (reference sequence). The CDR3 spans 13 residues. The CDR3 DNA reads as TGTGCCAGCAGTTCGACAGGGGGCACTGAAGCTTTCTTT. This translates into CASSSTGGTEAFF.

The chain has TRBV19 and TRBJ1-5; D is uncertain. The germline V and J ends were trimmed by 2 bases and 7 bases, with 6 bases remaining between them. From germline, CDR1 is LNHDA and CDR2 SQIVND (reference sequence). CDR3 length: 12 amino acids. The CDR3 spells CASSILRQPQHF. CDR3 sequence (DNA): TGTGCCAGTAGTATACTCCGGCAGCCCCAGCATTTT. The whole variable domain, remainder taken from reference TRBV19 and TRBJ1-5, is DGGITQSPKYLFRKEGQNVTLSCEQNLNHDAMYWYRQDPGQGLRLIYYSQIVNDFQKGDIAEGYSVSREKKESFPLTVTSAQKNPTAFYLCASSILRQPQHFGDGTRLSIL.

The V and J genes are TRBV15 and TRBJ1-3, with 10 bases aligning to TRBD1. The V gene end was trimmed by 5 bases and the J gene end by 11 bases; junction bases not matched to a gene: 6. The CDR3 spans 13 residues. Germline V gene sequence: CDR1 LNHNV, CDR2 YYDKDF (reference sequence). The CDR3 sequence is CATSPGQGSPIYF. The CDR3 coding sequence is TGTGCCACCAGCCCGGGACAGGGGTCCCCCATATATTTT. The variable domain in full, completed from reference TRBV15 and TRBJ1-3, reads DAMVIQNPRYQVTQFGKPVTLSCSQTLNHNVMYWYQQKSSQAPKLLFHYYDKDFNNEADTPDNFQSRRPNTSFCFLDIRSPGLGDTAMYLCATSPGQGSPIYFGEGSWLTVV.

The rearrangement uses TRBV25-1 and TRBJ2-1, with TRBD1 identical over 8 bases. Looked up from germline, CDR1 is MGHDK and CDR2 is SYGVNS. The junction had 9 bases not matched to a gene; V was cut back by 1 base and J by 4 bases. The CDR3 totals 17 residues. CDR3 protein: CASSELALGTGYNEQFF. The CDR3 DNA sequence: TGTGCCAGCAGTGAATTGGCACTCGGGACAGGATACAATGAGCAGTTCTTC.

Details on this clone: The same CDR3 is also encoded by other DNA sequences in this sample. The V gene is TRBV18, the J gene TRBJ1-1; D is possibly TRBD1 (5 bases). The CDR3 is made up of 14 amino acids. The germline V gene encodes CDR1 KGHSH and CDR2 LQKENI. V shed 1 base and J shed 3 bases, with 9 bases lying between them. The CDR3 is CASSPRQLDTEAFF. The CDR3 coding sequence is TGTGCCAGCTCACCACGACAGTTGGACACTGAAGCTTTCTTT.

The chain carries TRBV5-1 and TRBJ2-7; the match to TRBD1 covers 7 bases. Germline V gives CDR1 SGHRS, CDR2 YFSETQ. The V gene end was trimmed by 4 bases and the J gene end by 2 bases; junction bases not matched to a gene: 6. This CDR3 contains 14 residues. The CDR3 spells CASSRGQVPYEQYF. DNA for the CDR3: TGCGCCAGCAGCCGCGGACAGGTCCCCTACGAGCAGTACTTC.

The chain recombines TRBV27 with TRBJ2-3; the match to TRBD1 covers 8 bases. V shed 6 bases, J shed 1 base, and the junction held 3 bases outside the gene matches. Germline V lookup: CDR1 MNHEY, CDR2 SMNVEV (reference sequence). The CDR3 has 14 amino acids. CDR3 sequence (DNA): TGTGCCAGCAGCTGGACAGGGCGCACAGATACGCAGTATTTT. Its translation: CASSWTGRTDTQYF.

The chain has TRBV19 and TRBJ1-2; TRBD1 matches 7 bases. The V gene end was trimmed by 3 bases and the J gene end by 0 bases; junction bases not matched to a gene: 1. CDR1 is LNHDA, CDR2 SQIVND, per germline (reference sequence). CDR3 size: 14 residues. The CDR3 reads CASSMGTANYGYTF. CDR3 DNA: TGTGCCAGTAGTATGGGGACAGCTAACTATGGCTACACCTTC.

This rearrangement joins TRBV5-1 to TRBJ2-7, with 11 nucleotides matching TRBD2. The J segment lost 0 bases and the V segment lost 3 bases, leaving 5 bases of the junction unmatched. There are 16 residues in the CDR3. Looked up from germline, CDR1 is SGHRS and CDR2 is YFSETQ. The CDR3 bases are TGCGCCAGCAGCTACCTGACTAGCGGGGTCTCCTACGAGCAGTACTTC. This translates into CASSYLTSGVSYEQYF.

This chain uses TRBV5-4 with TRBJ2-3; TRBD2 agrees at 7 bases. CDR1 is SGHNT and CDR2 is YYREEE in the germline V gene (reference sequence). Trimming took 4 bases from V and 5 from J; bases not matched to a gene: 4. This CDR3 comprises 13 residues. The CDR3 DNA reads TGTGCCAGCAGCAGTGGGAGGGGAGATACGCAGTATTTT. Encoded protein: CASSSGRGDTQYF.